This T cell receptor (beta chain) stems from a study of Graves' ophthalmopathy and Graves' hyperthyroidism. New diagnoses, under 2 months' duration, and ages 18 to 65 characterized the hyperthyroidism patients. Diagnosis used clinical symptoms, serum thyroxine, TRAb, thyroid ultrasound and orbital computed tomography. Trimming pared 0 bases from V and 2 bases from J, leaving 7 bases between. The CDR3 consists of 14 residues. Germline-derived CDR1 and CDR2 are SGHAT and FQNNGV. Amplified material comprised TCR beta CDR3 regions derived from RNA transcripts. Scientists carried out first-round RT-PCR using HTBI primers and then a second-round multiplex PCR. TCRdb called the multiplex PCR reads again in MiXCR, with one record for every CDR3 protein. The sample has over a million distinct CDR3 sequences; about 36% are singletons. Study observations and caveats: Most thyroid-expanded clonotypes exceeding 0.001 frequency were also found in blood.

Ten or more counts support this clonotype. Its specificity is unknown. The TCR originated in an adult man with Graves' hyperthyroidism. The source material was peripheral blood or thyroid tissue (not recorded which). The chain employs TRBV11-2 and TRBJ1-2; D unresolved. In nucleotides, the CDR3 is TGTGCCAGCAGCTTAGATATAGGGAACTATGGCTACACCTTC. Translating gives CASSLDIGNYGYTF.